Below, 14 T cell receptor beta chains from the same sample are listed, as sequenced in a study of blood T cell repertoires in COVID-19. Sequencing was performed with immunoSEQ multiplex PCR; in TCRdb, only in-frame clones are kept and a portion is missing. The sample consists of fewer than 650,000 clones, around nine tenths of them appearing once. Sequenced material: peripheral blood. These receptors originate from a woman in her 50s with COVID-19, enrolled during active disease.

The gene calls are TRBV12-5 and TRBJ2-7; 13 positions match TRBD2. V lost 3 bases to trimming and J lost 7 bases; unmatched junction nucleotides: 12. This CDR3 contains 17 residues. CDR1 LGHNT and CDR2 FRNRAP come from the germline V gene. Here the CDR3 DNA reads TGTGCTAGTGGTTTAAAAGTGGGGACTAGCGGGGCGGGGGAGCAGTACTTC. Protein product: CASGLKVGTSGAGEQYF.

The chain has TRBV23-1 and TRBJ1-1; maybe TRBD1 (5 bases). TRBV23-1 counts as an open reading frame of uncertain function. Trimming removed 2 bases from V and 0 bases from J, with 19 bases in between. The CDR3 runs to 18 residues. In nucleotides, the CDR3 is TGCGCCAGCAGTCAACGCCATGGGGGGGTGTTCATGAACACTGAAGCTTTCTTT. Amino acids: CASSQRHGGVFMNTEAFF.

This rearrangement joins TRBV28 to TRBJ1-2, with 11 bases aligning to TRBD1. V lost 7 bases to trimming and J lost 5 bases; unmatched junction nucleotides: 9. Germline loops: CDR1 MDHEN, CDR2 SYDVKM. There are 15 residues in the CDR3. The CDR3 reads CASTLGTGGPYGYTF. The CDR3 DNA sequence: TGTGCCAGCACTTTGGGGACAGGGGGACCTTATGGCTACACCTTC.

The chain employs TRBV2 and TRBJ1-5, with 9 bases fitting TRBD1. J was trimmed by 3 bases and V by 6 bases; bases with no gene match: 6. Germline V CDR1 and CDR2: SNHLY, FYNNEI. The CDR3 spans 15 residues. The CDR3 DNA is TGTGCCAGCAGCCTAGGACAGGGGCCCAATCAGCCCCAGCATTTT. It encodes CASSLGQGPNQPQHF.

V gene TRBV18 combines with J gene TRBJ1-2; 7 bases are shared with TRBD1. CDR3 length: 13 residues. Germline V gene lookup returns CDR1 KGHSH and CDR2 LQKENI. Trimming removed 3 bases from V and 9 bases from J; junction bases left unmatched: 7. CDR3 sequence: CASSPDREKSYTF. CDR3 nucleotides: TGTGCCAGCTCACCCGACAGGGAAAAGAGCTACACCTTC.

The chain uses TRBV21-1 and TRBJ2-2; the DNA was not compared with TRBD2, the D call given in the table. TRBV21-1 is deemed a pseudogene. CDR3 length: 12 amino acids. CDR3 nucleotides: TGTGCCAGCAGCAAAGTAACCGGGGAGCTGTTTTTT. Its translation is CASSKVTGELFF.

This clone is a singleton in its sample. The J gene is TRBJ1-2, the V gene TRBV2; D unclear. Germline V gene lookup returns CDR1 SNHLY and CDR2 FYNNEI. V gave up 7 bases and J gave up 8 bases, with 20 bases separating them. This CDR3 is 14 amino acids long. The CDR3 sequence: CASKERASDSGYTF. The CDR3 region has the DNA TGTGCCAGCAAAGAAAGGGCGTCGGACTCGGGCTACACCTTC.

The V gene is TRBV30, the J gene TRBJ1-3; no reliable D call. This CDR3 region has 14 residues. Trimming removed 8 bases from V and 2 bases from J, with 16 bases in between. Germline loops: CDR1 GTSNPN, CDR2 SVGIG (reference sequence). The CDR3 DNA reads as TGTGCCGGAGGCCGGGTGAGCCCTGGAAACACCATATATTTT. This codes for CAGGRVSPGNTIYF. Filled out from reference TRBV30 and TRBJ1-3, the complete variable domain reads SQTIHQWPATLVQPVGSPLSLECTVEGTSNPNLYWYRQAAGRGLQLLFYSVGIGQISSEVPQNLSASRPQDRQFILSSKKLLLSDSGFYLCAGGRVSPGNTIYFGEGSWLTVV.

This clone has only one observation. The chain recombines TRBV6-6 with TRBJ1-5; D unclear. Trimming took off 2 bases at V and 4 bases at J, with 6 bases between the two ends. From germline, CDR1 is MNHNY and CDR2 SVGAGI (reference sequence). CDR3 length: 13 residues. The CDR3 is CASSYILNQPQHF. For the CDR3, the DNA is TGTGCCAGCAGTTACATCCTTAATCAGCCCCAGCATTTT.

The V gene is TRBV2, the J gene TRBJ2-2; D gene ambiguous. The length of the CDR3 is 12 residues. The V end was cut by 3 bases, the J end by 6 bases, with 5 bases between. Germline V CDR1 and CDR2: SNHLY, FYNNEI. CDR3 sequence (DNA): TGTGCCAGCAGTGAGGCAGCCGGGGAGCTGTTTTTT. Translated, it gives CASSEAAGELFF.

The V gene is TRBV12-5, the J gene TRBJ1-5; D is possibly TRBD1 (5 bases). Trimming removed 6 bases at V and 4 bases at J, with 31 bases between. The germline V gene has CDR1 LGHNT and CDR2 FRNRAP. The CDR3 contains 20 residues. The CDR3 loop reads CASGLGFGVSAGDRNQPQHF. CDR3 DNA: TGTGCTAGTGGCCTGGGGTTTGGGGTTTCAGCGGGGGACCGAAATCAGCCCCAGCATTTT.

The CDR3 here is CATQQGIPYNEQFF. For the CDR3, the DNA is TGTGCCACCCAACAGGGTATACCCTACAATGAGCAGTTCTTC. J is TRBJ2-1 and V is TRBV5-3; possible D gene TRBD1, 6 bases. TRBV5-3 is labeled an ORF, and its function is uncertain. Trimming left V 9 bases short and J 2 bases short, with 15 bases between. This CDR3 is built from 14 residues.

The V gene is TRBV5-4, the J gene TRBJ1-2, with TRBD1 as a possible D gene (5 bases). Trimming stripped 0 bases from V and 8 bases from J, with 20 bases between. Germline V CDR1 and CDR2: SGHNT, YYREEE (reference sequence). CDR3 size: 16 residues. Here the CDR3 reads CASSLVWGDGAQGYTF. In DNA, the CDR3 is TGTGCCAGCAGCTTGGTATGGGGTGATGGGGCGCAAGGCTACACCTTC.

V and J are TRBV7-2 and TRBJ1-2; D call uncertain. CDR1 and CDR2 from the germline V gene are SGHTA and FQGNSA. This CDR3 has 16 amino acids. Between the trimmed V and J ends, which lost 1 base and 0 bases, there was a span of 12 bases. The CDR3 reads CASSLDAGRTNYGYTF. The CDR3 coding sequence is TGTGCCAGCAGCTTAGACGCGGGCAGAACTAACTATGGCTACACCTTC.